This TCR beta chain was documented in a study of control samples from healthy donors and cancer patients. The data were produced by immunoSEQ multiplex PCR, yet TCRdb's version contains in-frame clones alone and is incomplete. In the table there are 100,000 or so clones, approximately 89% of which are singletons. Unmatched junction bases numbered 2, after V lost 4 bases and J lost 4 bases. CDR1 and CDR2 (germline): SGDLS, YYNGEE. This CDR3 is built from 14 residues. Input material: blood. The receptor's source is a woman in her 30s in good health. This chain joins TRBV9 and TRBJ2-5; 12 nucleotides agree with TRBD2. The CDR3 nucleotides read TGTGCCAGCAGCCTACTAGCGGGAGGAGAGACCCAGTACTTC. Amino acids: CASSLLAGGETQYF.